One sample yielded the 24 T cell receptor beta chains listed below, sequenced in a study of blood T cell repertoires in COVID-19 (dated by TCRdb to the early 2020s). The library came from the immunoSEQ multiplex PCR assay. TCRdb took this table from immuneACCESS and kept in-frame rearrangements with V and J called. Such tables lack part of the clones; where checked against another copy, unresolved V genes explain under half of the gap, and the rest is unexplained. For this sample the table gives 300,000 or so clones, of which around four fifths were detected only once. The top ten hold around 4% of the sample. The specimen sequenced was peripheral blood. The receptors originated from a woman in her forties or fifties with active or convalescent COVID-19.

This chain links TRBV4-1 with TRBJ1-4; the match to TRBD1 covers 9 bases. The V gene end was trimmed by 5 bases and the J gene end by 2 bases; junction bases not matched to a gene: 3. The CDR3 has 15 residues. Germline V gene data show CDR1 as MGHRA and CDR2 as YSYEKL. CDR3 DNA sequence: TGCGCCAGCAGCTCGGGGACAGGGACTAATGAAAAACTGTTTTTT. This encodes CASSSGTGTNEKLFF.

The rearrangement joins TRBV14 to TRBJ1-1; D uncertain. Germline lookup yields CDR1 SGHDN and CDR2 FVKESK. This CDR3 contains 14 residues. Trimming removed 0 bases from V and 6 bases from J, with 11 bases in between. CDR3 DNA: TGTGCCAGCAGCCAAGAATCGGGTAGAGCTGAAGCTTTCTTT. It is translated as CASSQESGRAEAFF.

The V call is TRBV2, the J call TRBJ1-1, with unresolved D. Between the trimmed V and J ends, which lost 6 bases and 6 bases, there was a span of 11 bases. The CDR3 sequence is 12 residues long. The germline V gene encodes CDR1 SNHLY and CDR2 FYNNEI. CDR3 amino acids: CASRVETAEAFF. The CDR3 DNA is TGTGCCAGCAGGGTGGAAACAGCTGAAGCTTTCTTT.

This clone was found a few times. V gene TRBV6-1 combines with J gene TRBJ2-3; D may be TRBD1 (6 bases). Germline CDR1 and CDR2: MNHNS and SASEGT. Trimming removed 1 base from V and 5 bases from J, with 7 bases in between. CDR3 length equals 13 residues. CDR3 region: CASSEDRVDTQYF. The CDR3 region has the DNA TGTGCCAGCAGTGAAGACAGGGTAGATACGCAGTATTTT.

The J gene is TRBJ2-1, the V gene TRBV7-2; TRBD2 aligns across 7 bases. The CDR3 loop spans 15 amino acids. V lost 4 bases and J lost 7; bases outside the gene matches: 10. Germline CDR1 reads SGHTA; CDR2 reads FQGNSA. CDR3 protein: CASSSNPLSGNEQFF. DNA of the CDR3: TGTGCCAGCAGCTCCAATCCTCTTAGCGGGAATGAGCAGTTCTTC.

J is TRBJ2-5 and V is TRBV2; D might be TRBD2 (6 bases). Germline V gene data show CDR1 as SNHLY and CDR2 as FYNNEI. This CDR3 comprises 16 residues. Deletions cut 7 bases from V and 5 bases from J, with 23 bases between. CDR3 sequence: CASTGMSGPSGETQYF. CDR3 in DNA: TGTGCCAGCACCGGAATGTCGGGCCCCAGCGGGGAGACCCAGTACTTC.

The V and J genes are TRBV4-1 and TRBJ2-7; 14 bases align to TRBD2. The germline gives CDR1 MGHRA, CDR2 YSYEKL. The CDR3 is 16 amino acids. Trimming cost V 2 bases and J 7 bases; bases outside gene matches: 7. The CDR3: CASSQIGLAGGGEQYF. The CDR3, as DNA: TGCGCCAGCAGCCAAATCGGACTAGCGGGAGGTGGAGAGCAGTACTTC.

The rearrangement uses TRBV28 and TRBJ1-6, with D unresolved. In germline, CDR1 is MDHEN, CDR2 SYDVKM. This CDR3 spans 15 amino acids. Trimming removed 3 bases from V and 8 bases from J, with 14 bases in between. In DNA form, the CDR3 reads TGTGCCAGCAGTTTTTTCGTTGCCGGAGATTCACCCCTCCACTTT. This encodes CASSFFVAGDSPLHF. The whole variable domain, filled in from reference TRBV28 and TRBJ1-6, reads DVKVTQSSRYLVKRTGEKVFLECVQDMDHENMFWYRQDPGLGLRLIYFSYDVKMKEKGDIPEGYSVSREKKERFSLILESASTNQTSMYLCASSFFVAGDSPLHFGNGTRLTVT.

This clone was detected a few times. The chain couples TRBV11-2 to TRBJ1-2; 11 bases match TRBD1. The germline gives CDR1 SGHAT, CDR2 FQNNGV. V shed 3 bases and J 7 bases; nucleotides not matched to a gene: 4. The CDR3 consists of 14 residues. The CDR3, as DNA: TGTGCCAGCAGCTTCGGACAGGGGGCGCTTGGCTACACCTTC. Protein: CASSFGQGALGYTF.

The rearrangement links TRBV5-4 to TRBJ1-2, with TRBD1 as a possible D gene (6 bases). The V end was cut by 3 bases, the J end by 2 bases, with 14 bases between. CDR3 length: 15 residues. The germline V gene has CDR1 SGHNT and CDR2 YYREEE (reference sequence). CDR3 in amino acids: CASSSTIQGNYGYTF. DNA of the CDR3: TGTGCCAGCAGCTCTACCATACAGGGAAACTATGGCTACACCTTC.

The genes are TRBV18 and TRBJ1-1; 7 bases are shared with TRBD1. The CDR3 consists of 14 residues. Germline CDR1 and CDR2: KGHSH and LQKENI. J gave up 5 bases and V 1 base, and 4 bases lay outside the gene matches. This CDR3 is CASSPLDRETEAFF. CDR3 bases: TGTGCCAGCTCACCACTAGACAGGGAAACTGAAGCTTTCTTT.

This clone turned up a few times. The rearrangement uses TRBV5-1 and TRBJ2-7; 11 nucleotides line up with TRBD2. CDR3 size: 15 residues. Germline values: CDR1 SGHRS, CDR2 YFSETQ. V gave up 0 bases and J gave up 6 bases; unmatched junction bases: 5. The CDR3 DNA reads TGCGCCAGCAGCTTGGGCGGACTAGCGGGTTCCGAGCAGTACTTC. Its translation is CASSLGGLAGSEQYF.

This CDR3 reads CASSQDATVGRRGELAGELFF. Written as DNA, the CDR3 is TGTGCCAGCAGCCAAGATGCTACGGTAGGACGGAGGGGCGAACTTGCCGGGGAGCTGTTTTTT. The rearrangement links TRBV3-1 (or the pseudogene TRBV3-2) to TRBJ2-2, with D perhaps matching TRBD2 (6 bases). Trimming cost V 0 bases and J 6 bases, with 29 bases left between them. This CDR3 has 21 residues. Germline lookup yields CDR1 LGHDT and CDR2 YNNKEL (reference sequence).

This sequence joins TRBV13 and TRBJ2-5; D possibly corresponds to TRBD1 (6 bases). V lost 7 bases to trimming and J lost 4 bases, with 22 bases between them. The germline CDR1 and CDR2 sequences are PRHDT and FYEKMQ (reference sequence). The CDR3 runs 16 residues. CDR3 amino acids: CASTGAGGRGRETQYF. The CDR3 DNA sequence: TGTGCCAGCACCGGGGCAGGTGGCAGGGGAAGAGAGACCCAGTACTTC.

The rearrangement links TRBV3-1 (or the pseudogene TRBV3-2) to TRBJ1-3, with D possibly TRBD1 on 5 matching bases. Germline CDR1 and CDR2: LGHDT and YNNKEL (reference sequence). The V end lost 4 bases, the J end lost 2 bases, and 18 bases lay between the germline ends. The CDR3 consists of 17 residues. The CDR3 DNA reads TGTGCCAGCAGCCCCTTCCCTAAGACAGTAACTGGAAACACCATATATTTT. It is translated as CASSPFPKTVTGNTIYF.

The chain links TRBV5-1 to TRBJ2-1; no definite D call. V was pared by 4 bases and J by 0 bases, with 8 bases between. The germline V gene encodes CDR1 SGHRS and CDR2 YFSETQ. The CDR3 loop spans 14 amino acids. In DNA form, the CDR3 reads TGCGCCAGCAGCGTTGAGGACTCCTACAATGAGCAGTTCTTC. It specifies CASSVEDSYNEQFF.

The chain employs TRBV7-9 and TRBJ2-1; 10 nucleotides agree with TRBD2. The CDR3 length is 18 residues. V dropped 1 base and J dropped 8; count of bases not matched to a gene: 14. Germline lookup yields CDR1 SEHNR and CDR2 FQNEAQ (reference sequence). CDR3 DNA sequence: TGTGCCAGCAGCTTAGAGCGGGCATCGGGACTAGCGAGCCATGAGCAGTTCTTC. This sequence encodes CASSLERASGLASHEQFF.

The chain links TRBV7-9 to TRBJ1-1; no clear D gene. Deletions cut 2 bases from V and 4 bases from J, with 14 bases between. This CDR3 spans 15 amino acids. Looked up from germline, CDR1 is SEHNR and CDR2 is FQNEAQ (reference sequence). CDR3 residues: CASSLNFGVGTEAFF. The CDR3 DNA follows: TGTGCCAGCAGCTTAAATTTCGGGGTGGGCACTGAAGCTTTCTTT. The whole variable domain, filled in from reference TRBV7-9 and TRBJ1-1, reads DTGVSQNPRHKITKRGQNVTFRCDPISEHNRLYWYRQTLGQGPEFLTYFQNEAQLEKSRLLSDRFSAERPKGSFSTLEIQRTEQGDSAMYLCASSLNFGVGTEAFFGQGTRLTVV.

This chain uses TRBV25-1 with TRBJ1-2; D not certain. The CDR3 is 14 residues long. Germline values: CDR1 MGHDK, CDR2 SYGVNS. Trimming took 0 bases from V and 0 from J, leaving 5 bases between them. This CDR3 reads CASSEYRTNYGYTF. The CDR3 DNA reads as TGTGCCAGCAGTGAATATCGTACTAACTATGGCTACACCTTC.

This sequence joins TRBV5-1 and TRBJ2-7; 9 nucleotides match TRBD1. The CDR3 is 14 residues long. Losses at the gene ends were 4 bases for V and 4 bases for J; bases not matched to a gene: 6. Looked up from germline, CDR1 is SGHRS and CDR2 is YFSETQ. The CDR3 loop reads CASSTGTGRYEQYF. The CDR3 DNA reads as TGCGCCAGCAGCACCGGGACAGGGCGATACGAGCAGTACTTC.

The V gene is TRBV10-3, the J gene TRBJ1-6; 8 positions match TRBD1. This CDR3 spans 14 amino acids. CDR1 is ENHRY, CDR2 SYGVKD, per germline. The trim removed 6 bases at V and 11 bases at J, leaving 9 bases unmatched. CDR3 residues: CAISGTGWDPPLHF. The DNA for the CDR3 is TGTGCCATCAGCGGGACAGGTTGGGATCCACCCCTCCACTTT.

V is TRBV3-1 (or the pseudogene TRBV3-2) and J is TRBJ2-5; maybe TRBD2 (5 bases). Germline values: CDR1 LGHDT, CDR2 YNNKEL (reference sequence). The CDR3 is 14 residues long. V was shortened by 3 bases and J by 2 bases, with 10 bases between the two germline ends. The CDR3 spells CASSQRVRQETQYF. The CDR3 nucleotides are TGTGCCAGCAGCCAGCGGGTCCGGCAAGAGACCCAGTACTTC.

The chain has TRBV28 and TRBJ1-3; TRBD1 matches 8 bases. The CDR3 has 16 residues. V was pared by 3 bases and J by 2 bases, with 6 bases of the junction left unmatched. The germline V gene encodes CDR1 MDHEN and CDR2 SYDVKM. This CDR3 is CASSLQGAPTGNTIYF. The CDR3 DNA reads TGTGCCAGCAGTTTGCAGGGGGCGCCTACTGGAAACACCATATATTTT.

The chain carries TRBV24-1 and TRBJ2-1; TRBD2 matches at 7 bases. Germline loops: CDR1 KGHDR, CDR2 SFDVKD. The CDR3 runs 13 residues. The junction had 7 bases not matched to a gene; V was cut back by 2 bases and J by 13 bases. The CDR3 loop reads CATSDWGLREQFF. In DNA form, the CDR3 reads TGTGCCACCAGTGATTGGGGACTAAGGGAACAGTTCTTC.